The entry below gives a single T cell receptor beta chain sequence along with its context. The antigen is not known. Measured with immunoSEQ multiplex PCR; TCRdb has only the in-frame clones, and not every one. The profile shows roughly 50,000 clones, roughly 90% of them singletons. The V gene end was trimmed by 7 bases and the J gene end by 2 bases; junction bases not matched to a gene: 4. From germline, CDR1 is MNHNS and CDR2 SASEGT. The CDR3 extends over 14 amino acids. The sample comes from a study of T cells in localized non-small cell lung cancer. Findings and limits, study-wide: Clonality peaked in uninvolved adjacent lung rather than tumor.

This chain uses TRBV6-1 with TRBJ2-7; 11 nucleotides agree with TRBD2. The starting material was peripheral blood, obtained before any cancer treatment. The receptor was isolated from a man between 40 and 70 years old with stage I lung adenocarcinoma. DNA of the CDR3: TGTGCCAGCAAAACTAGCGGGGGTGCCTACGAGCAGTACTTC. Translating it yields CASKTSGGAYEQYF.